The present entry profiles one T cell receptor (beta chain) with its context. These data originate in a study of blood T cell repertoires in COVID-19. Study at large: T cells, B-cell-depleted T cells, or PBMCs provided the cDNA or gDNA that served as material.

Authors' processing steps: Reference gene primer amplification in the assay estimated nucleated cell counts. Measured with immunoSEQ multiplex PCR; TCRdb has only the in-frame clones, and not every one. From that table come the V and J calls and clone size; the DNA was used to work out D and trimming. The table records 70,000 to 85,000 clones, about nine tenths of them present only once. CDR3 length: 12 amino acids. CDR1 GTSNPN and CDR2 SVGIG come from the germline V gene (reference sequence). The V and J ends lost 5 bases and 4 bases respectively, with 9 bases between them. The sample consisted of peripheral blood. The rearrangement links TRBV30 to TRBJ2-1; D remains ambiguous. This TCR was recovered from a woman between 45 and 65 years old with active or convalescent COVID-19. For the CDR3, the DNA is TGTGCCTGGGTTGACTCTTACAATGAGCAGTTCTTC. Translating gives CAWVDSYNEQFF. The full variable domain, with the rest looked up from reference TRBV30 and TRBJ2-1, is SQTIHQWPATLVQPVGSPLSLECTVEGTSNPNLYWYRQAAGRGLQLLFYSVGIGQISSEVPQNLSASRPQDRQFILSSKKLLLSDSGFYLCAWVDSYNEQFFGPGTRLTVL.